Given below is one T cell receptor (beta chain) in context. This sample stems from a study of CD8 T cells in ankylosing spondylitis. Molecular-barcoded quantitative 5'-RACE produced these TCR beta libraries. Each CDR3 protein gets one entry after TCRdb re-called the 5' RACE reads with MiXCR. The sample includes 310,000 or so distinct CDR3 sequences, 20% of them seen just once. The receptor comes from a male donor with ankylosing spondylitis or in good health (not recorded which). The sample taken for sequencing was blood, either unsorted or a sorted T cell fraction (not recorded which).

DNA of the CDR3: TGCGCCAGCAGGTCGACGGGACAGGGAGGCAATGAGCAGTTCTTC. It yields the protein CASRSTGQGGNEQFF. The chain recombines TRBV5-1 with TRBJ2-1; 9 positions agree with TRBD1. Unmatched junction bases numbered 9, after V lost 5 bases and J lost 6 bases. This CDR3 is built from 15 residues. The V gene's germline CDR1 is SGHRS and CDR2 YFSETQ.